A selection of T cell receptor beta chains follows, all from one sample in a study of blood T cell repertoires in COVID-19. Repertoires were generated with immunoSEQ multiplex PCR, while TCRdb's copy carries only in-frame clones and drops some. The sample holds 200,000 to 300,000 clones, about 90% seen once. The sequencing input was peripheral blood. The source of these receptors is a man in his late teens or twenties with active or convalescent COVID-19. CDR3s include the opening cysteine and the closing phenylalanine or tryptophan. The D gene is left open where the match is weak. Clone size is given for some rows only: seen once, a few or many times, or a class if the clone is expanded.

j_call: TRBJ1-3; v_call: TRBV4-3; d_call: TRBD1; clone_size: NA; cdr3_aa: CASSLGQGVGNTIYF; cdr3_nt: TGCGCCAGCAGCCTTGGACAGGGAGTAGGGAACACCATATATTTT
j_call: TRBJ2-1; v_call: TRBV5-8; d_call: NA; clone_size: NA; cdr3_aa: CASSGGMGERNEQFF; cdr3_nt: TGTGCCAGCAGTGGCGGGATGGGGGAGCGCAATGAGCAGTTCTTC
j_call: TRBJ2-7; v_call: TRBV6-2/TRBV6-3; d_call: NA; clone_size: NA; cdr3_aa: CASSYRGNWVYEQYF; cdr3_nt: TGTGCCAGCAGTTACAGGGGGAACTGGGTCTACGAGCAGTACTTC
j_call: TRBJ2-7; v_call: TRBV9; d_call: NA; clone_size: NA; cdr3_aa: CASSVGVADASYEQYF; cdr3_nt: TGTGCCAGCAGCGTAGGAGTAGCGGATGCCTCCTACGAGCAGTACTTC
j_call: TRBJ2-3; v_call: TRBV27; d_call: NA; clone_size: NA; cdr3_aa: CASAPSEYTADTQYF; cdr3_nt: TGTGCCAGCGCCCCTTCGGAATACACAGCAGATACGCAGTATTTT
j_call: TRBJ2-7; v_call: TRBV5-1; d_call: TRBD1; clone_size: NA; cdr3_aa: CASSTGTGVDEQYF; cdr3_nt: TGCGCCAGCAGCACCGGGACAGGGGTGGACGAGCAGTACTTC
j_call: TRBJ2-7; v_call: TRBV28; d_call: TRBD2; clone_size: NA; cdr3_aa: CASSSAGAYEQYF; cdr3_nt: TGTGCCAGCAGCTCAGCGGGGGCCTACGAGCAGTACTTC
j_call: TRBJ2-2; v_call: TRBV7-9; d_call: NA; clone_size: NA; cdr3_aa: CASSFATGELFF; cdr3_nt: TGTGCCAGCAGCTTTGCGACCGGGGAGCTGTTTTTT
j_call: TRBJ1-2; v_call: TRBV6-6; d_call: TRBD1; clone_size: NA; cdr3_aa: CASSSPGTGTDGYTF; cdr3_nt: TGTGCCAGCAGTTCTCCCGGGACAGGGACGGATGGCTACACCTTC
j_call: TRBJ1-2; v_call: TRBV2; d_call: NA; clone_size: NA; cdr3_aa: CASSLSAGETNYGYTF; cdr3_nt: TGTGCCAGCAGTCTTAGCGCAGGCGAAACTAACTATGGCTACACCTTC
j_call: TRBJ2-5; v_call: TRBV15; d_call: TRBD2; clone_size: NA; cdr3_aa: CATGTSGREETQYF; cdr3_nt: TGTGCCACCGGAACTAGCGGGAGGGAAGAGACCCAGTACTTC
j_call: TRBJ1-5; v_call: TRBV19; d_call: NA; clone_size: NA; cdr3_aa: CASRWGDQPQHF; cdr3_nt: TGTGCCAGTAGATGGGGGGATCAGCCCCAGCATTTT
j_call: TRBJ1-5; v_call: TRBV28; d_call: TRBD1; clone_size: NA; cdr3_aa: CASSVQGNSNQPQHF; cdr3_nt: TGTGCCAGCAGTGTACAGGGGAATAGCAATCAGCCCCAGCATTTT
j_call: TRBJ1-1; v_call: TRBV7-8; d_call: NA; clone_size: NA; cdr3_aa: CASSLFPGNTEAFF; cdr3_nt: TGTGCCAGCAGCTTATTTCCAGGGAACACTGAAGCTTTCTTT
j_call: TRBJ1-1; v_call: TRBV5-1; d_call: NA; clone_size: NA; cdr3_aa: CASSPGGNTEAFF; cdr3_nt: TGCGCCAGCAGCCCCGGGGGGAACACTGAAGCTTTCTTT
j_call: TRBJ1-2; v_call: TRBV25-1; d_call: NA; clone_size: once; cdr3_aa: CASSPDRNYGNYGYTF; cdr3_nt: TGTGCCAGCAGTCCTGACAGGAACTATGGCAACTATGGCTACACCTTC
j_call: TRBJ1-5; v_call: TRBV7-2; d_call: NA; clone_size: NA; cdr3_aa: CASSPGSQGQPQHF; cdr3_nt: TGTGCCAGCAGCCCAGGCTCCCAGGGGCAGCCCCAGCATTTT
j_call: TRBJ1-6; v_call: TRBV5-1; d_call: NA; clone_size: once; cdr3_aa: CASSSGSLYNSPLHF; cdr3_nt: TGCGCCAGCAGCTCGGGAAGCCTTTATAATTCACCCCTCCACTTT
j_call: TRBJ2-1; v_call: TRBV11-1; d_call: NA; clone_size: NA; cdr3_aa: CASSFQAVPQGQFF; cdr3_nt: TGTGCCAGCAGCTTTCAGGCAGTGCCTCAGGGGCAGTTCTTC
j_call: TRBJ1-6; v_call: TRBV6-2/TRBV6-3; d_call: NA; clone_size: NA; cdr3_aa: CASTPDFSNSPLHF; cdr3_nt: TGTGCCAGCACCCCTGACTTTTCAAATTCACCCCTCCACTTT
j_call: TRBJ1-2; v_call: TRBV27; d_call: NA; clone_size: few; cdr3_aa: CASRAPGSTPNGYTF; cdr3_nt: TGTGCCAGCCGTGCCCCAGGGTCGACGCCTAATGGCTACACCTTC
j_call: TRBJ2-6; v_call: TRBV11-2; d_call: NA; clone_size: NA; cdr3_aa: CASSLDRRGPGANVLTF; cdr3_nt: TGTGCCAGCAGCTTAGATCGGAGGGGTCCTGGGGCCAACGTCCTGACTTTC
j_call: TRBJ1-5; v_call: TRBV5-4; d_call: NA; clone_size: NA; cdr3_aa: CASRTGRYSNQPQHF; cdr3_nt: TGTGCCAGCCGAACGGGGAGATATAGCAATCAGCCCCAGCATTTT
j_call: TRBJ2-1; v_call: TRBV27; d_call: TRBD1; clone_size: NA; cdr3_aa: CASSREQGAVYNEQFF; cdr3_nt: TGTGCCAGCAGCCGTGAACAGGGGGCGGTCTACAATGAGCAGTTCTTC
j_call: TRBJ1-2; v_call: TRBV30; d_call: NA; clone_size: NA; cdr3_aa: CAWTNIRGGMRGYTF; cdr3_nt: TGTGCCTGGACAAACATTCGGGGGGGAATGCGGGGCTACACCTTC
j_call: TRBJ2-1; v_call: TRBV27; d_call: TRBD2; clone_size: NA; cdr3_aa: CASSFQREVSEQFF; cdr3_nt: TGTGCCAGCAGTTTCCAGCGGGAGGTTAGTGAGCAGTTCTTC
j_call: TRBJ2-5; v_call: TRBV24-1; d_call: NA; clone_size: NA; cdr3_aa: CATSGTGRETQYF; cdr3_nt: TGTGCCACCAGTGGAACAGGGCGGGAGACCCAGTACTTC
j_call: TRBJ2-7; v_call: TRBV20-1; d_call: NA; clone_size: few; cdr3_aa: CSPGGYEQYF; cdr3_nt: TGCAGTCCTGGGGGGTACGAGCAGTACTTC
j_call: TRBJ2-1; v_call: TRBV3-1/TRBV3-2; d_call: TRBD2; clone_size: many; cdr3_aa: CASSQHGTSVSDEQFF; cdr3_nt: TGTGCCAGCAGCCAACACGGGACTAGCGTTAGCGATGAGCAGTTCTTC
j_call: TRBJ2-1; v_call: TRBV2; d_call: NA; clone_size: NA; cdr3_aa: CASSEARYYNEQFF; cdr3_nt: TGTGCCAGCAGTGAAGCCAGGTACTACAATGAGCAGTTCTTC
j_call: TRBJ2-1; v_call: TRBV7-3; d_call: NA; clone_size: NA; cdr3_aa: CASSSSGTSYNEQFF; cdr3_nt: TGTGCCAGCAGTTCTTCAGGGACTTCCTACAATGAGCAGTTCTTC
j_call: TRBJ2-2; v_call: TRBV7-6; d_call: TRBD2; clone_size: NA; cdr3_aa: CASSLESGRQPGELFF; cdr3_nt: TGTGCCAGCAGCTTAGAGAGCGGGAGGCAACCCGGGGAGCTGTTTTTT
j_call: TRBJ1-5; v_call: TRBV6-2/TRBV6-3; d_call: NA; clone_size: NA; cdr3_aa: CASSVWQGSSSNQPQHF; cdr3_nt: TGTGCCAGCAGTGTTTGGCAGGGGTCTTCTAGCAATCAGCCCCAGCATTTT
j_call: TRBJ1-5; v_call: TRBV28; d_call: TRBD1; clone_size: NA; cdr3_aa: CASTSPGTGRNQPQHF; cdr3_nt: TGTGCCAGCACCTCCCCCGGGACAGGCAGAAATCAGCCCCAGCATTTT
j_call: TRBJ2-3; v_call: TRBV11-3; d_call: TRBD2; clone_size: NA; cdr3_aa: CASSPYPTSGGPDTQYF; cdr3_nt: TGTGCCAGCAGCCCCTACCCGACTAGCGGGGGCCCAGATACGCAGTATTTT
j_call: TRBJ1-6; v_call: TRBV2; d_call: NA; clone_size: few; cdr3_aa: CASSPDPSYNSPLHF; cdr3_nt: TGTGCCAGCAGTCCAGATCCCTCCTATAATTCACCCCTCCACTTT
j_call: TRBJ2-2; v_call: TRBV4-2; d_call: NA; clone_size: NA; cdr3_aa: CASSQTGRDTGELFF; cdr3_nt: TGTGCCAGCAGTCAAACCGGGAGAGACACCGGGGAGCTGTTTTTT
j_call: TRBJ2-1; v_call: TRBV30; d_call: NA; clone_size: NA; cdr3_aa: CAWSGQSYNEQFF; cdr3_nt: TGTGCCTGGAGTGGGCAGTCCTACAATGAGCAGTTCTTC